Sequencing of this T cell receptor (beta chain) was carried out in a study of T cell changes during pregnancy in multiple sclerosis. The V and J ends lost 5 bases and 2 bases respectively, with 15 bases between them. This CDR3 is 15 amino acids long. Looked up from germline, CDR1 is SGHAT and CDR2 is FQNNGV. TCRdb keeps only in-frame clones here, not all; method: immunoSEQ multiplex PCR. The table shows about 100,000 clones, with about 90% occurring only once. The sequencing used peripheral blood, collected in the second trimester of pregnancy. The clonotype was recovered from a female donor with multiple sclerosis, enrolled in a pregnancy study. The V call is TRBV11-2, the J call TRBJ2-5; possible D gene TRBD1, 6 bases. Here the CDR3 reads CASSRMTGRQETQYF. The CDR3 DNA reads as TGTGCCAGCAGCCGGATGACAGGCCGGCAAGAGACCCAGTACTTC.